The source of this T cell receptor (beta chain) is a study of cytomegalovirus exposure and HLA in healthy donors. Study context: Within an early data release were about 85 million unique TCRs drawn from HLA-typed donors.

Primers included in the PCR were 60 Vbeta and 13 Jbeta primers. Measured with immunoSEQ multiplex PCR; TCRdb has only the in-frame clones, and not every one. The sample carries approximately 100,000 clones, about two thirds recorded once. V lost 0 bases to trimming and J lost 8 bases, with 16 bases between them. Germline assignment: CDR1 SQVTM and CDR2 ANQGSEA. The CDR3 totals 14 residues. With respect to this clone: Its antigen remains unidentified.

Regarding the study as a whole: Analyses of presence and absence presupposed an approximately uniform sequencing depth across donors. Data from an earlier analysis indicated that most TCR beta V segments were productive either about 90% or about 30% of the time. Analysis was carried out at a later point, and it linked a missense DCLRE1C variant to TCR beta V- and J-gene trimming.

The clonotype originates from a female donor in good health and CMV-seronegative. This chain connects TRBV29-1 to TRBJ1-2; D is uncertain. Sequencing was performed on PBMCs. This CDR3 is CSVEEPFRPGGYTF. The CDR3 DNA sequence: TGCAGCGTTGAAGAACCTTTCCGTCCGGGGGGCTACACCTTC.